This T cell receptor (beta chain) came from a study of blood T cell repertoires in COVID-19 (TCRdb year 2020). Regarding the study in general: Collaborator samples came from the United States, Italy and Spain and covered acute and convalescent phases of COVID-19. The material from the prospective study consisted of cDNA or gDNA derived from T cells, B-cell-depleted T cells, or PBMCs. Subjects who had been exposed to COVID-19, were actively infected with it, or had recovered from it provided the deeply sampled blood TCRbeta repertoires that made up the dataset. The repertoires were made available in a free public database intended to serve as a resource for research on the immune response to SARS-CoV-2. The samples were drawn from two sources: the first 160 participants of the ongoing ImmuneRACE study, and 1,000 to 1,500 subjects contributed by 6 global collaborators. A de-identified subject ID, COVID-19 status, age in years and sex were almost always included in the sample metadata. HLA class I and class II types, where available, came from metadata supplied by the sample provider rather than from assay-based typing. Broader findings and caveats from the paper: How much clinical and demographic metadata was included differed by source and by participant, and the metadata was provided uncurated.

Collaborating institutions collected whole blood in K2EDTA tubes following their own protocols. For TCRbeta analysis, collaborators shipped samples in one of three forms: frozen whole blood, isolated PBMCs, or DNA extracted from either of those sample types. TCRbeta CDR3 regions were amplified from genomic DNA using the immunoSEQ Assay, a bias-controlled multiplex PCR. Per the original workflow: Nucleated cell counts per sample were estimated from amplification of reference gene primers within the assay. To quantify the absolute abundance of each unique TCRbeta CDR3 rearrangement, sequence reads were collapsed and filtered. For each sample, productive Simpson clonality was calculated as the square root of Simpson's diversity index across productive rearrangements. This is the immuneACCESS table as TCRdb keeps it, with only in-frame sequences that have V and J called. A part of the clones is gone; compared with another copy, unresolved V genes explain less than half, and the rest is unexplained. From that table come the V and J calls and clone size; the DNA was used to work out D and trimming. This sample has around 100,000 clones in its table, and approximately 80% of those were observed once. The ten largest clones capture 9.8% of the sample.

Details on this clone: The antigen it recognizes is unknown. Base qualities are not recorded, but no much larger clone differs from it by a single base.

The CDR3, from cysteine to phenylalanine, totals 16 residues. The entry retains the CDR3 DNA only, 48 bases that are in frame from base 1. V is reduced by 0 bases and J by 1 base, leaving a spacing of 10 bases between them. Looking up the germline V gene yields CDR1 WSHSY and CDR2 SAAADI. Source material: peripheral blood. This clonotype was obtained from a man between 60 and 70 years old with active or convalescent COVID-19. The V gene is TRBV10-2 and the J gene is TRBJ2-1, and the D gene may be TRBD1, 6 bases matching. The DNA reads TGCGCCAGCAGTGAGTCAGGCAGGGGATCCTACAATGAGCAGTTCTTC. This encodes CASSESGRGSYNEQFF.